This is a list of T cell receptor beta chains from one sample in a study of blood T cell repertoires in COVID-19. Generated by immunoSEQ multiplex PCR, the TCRdb table keeps only in-frame clones and is missing some. The sample holds roughly 65,000 clones, roughly 81% seen once. The sample taken for sequencing was peripheral blood. Source of these receptors: a man older than 75 with acute or convalescent COVID-19. The CDR3 runs from the conserved cysteine through the conserved F or W. The D gene is left open where the match is weak. The size of a clone is reported for some rows only, either as once, few or many, or as a class for expanded clones.

V	size	J	D	CDR3	DNA
TRBV28	NA	TRBJ1-1	NA	CASSSLAGSSGAFF	TGTGCCAGCAGTTCGCTGGCGGGATCTTCGGGAGCTTTCTTT
TRBV7-3	NA	TRBJ1-1	NA	CASSSQGNTEAFF	TGTGCCAGCAGCTCACAGGGGAACACTGAAGCTTTCTTT
TRBV7-9	many	TRBJ2-2	TRBD1	CASSLGWGQVNTGELFF	TGTGCCAGCAGCTTAGGATGGGGACAGGTGAACACCGGGGAGCTGTTTTTT
TRBV7-8	NA	TRBJ2-2	TRBD1	CASSTGTGSGELFF	TGTGCCAGCAGCACTGGGACAGGCTCCGGGGAGCTGTTTTTT
TRBV27	once	TRBJ2-3	TRBD2	CASRTQGLAVDTQYF	TGTGCCAGCAGGACGCAGGGACTAGCTGTAGATACGCAGTATTTT
TRBV6-5	NA	TRBJ1-4	TRBD1	CASRHTGDGEKLFF	TGTGCCAGCAGGCACACAGGGGATGGCGAAAAACTGTTTTTT
TRBV6-2/TRBV6-3	NA	TRBJ2-7	TRBD2	CASSYSGGVGNEQYF	TGTGCCAGCAGTTACTCCGGGGGGGTCGGGAACGAGCAGTACTTC
TRBV18	NA	TRBJ1-4	TRBD1	CASSPPDRAREKLFF	TGTGCCAGCTCACCCCCGGACAGGGCTCGTGAAAAACTGTTTTTT
TRBV9	NA	TRBJ2-3	TRBD2	CASSGEGATSGKMADTQYF	TGTGCCAGCAGCGGCGAGGGGGCCACTAGCGGGAAAATGGCAGATACGCAGTATTTT
TRBV6-5	NA	TRBJ2-1	NA	CASSRRGYNEQFF	TGTGCCAGCAGTCGCCGGGGATACAATGAGCAGTTCTTC
TRBV10-3	many	TRBJ1-1	NA	CAISRDLALNTEAFF	TGTGCCATCAGTCGGGACTTAGCTCTGAACACTGAAGCTTTCTTT
TRBV11-2	NA	TRBJ2-3	TRBD2	CASSLRDYRQTATQYF	TGTGCCAGCAGCCTCCGGGACTATCGACAGACAGCTACGCAGTATTTT
TRBV11-2	NA	TRBJ1-6	NA	CASSLRQLDNSPLHF	TGTGCCAGCAGCTTAAGACAGTTGGATAACTCACCCCTCCACTTT
TRBV5-1	NA	TRBJ2-3	TRBD2	CASRAGGPTDTQYF	TGCGCCAGCAGGGCGGGGGGACCCACAGATACGCAGTATTTT
TRBV4-3	few	TRBJ2-2	NA	CASSQGAGMYLTGELFF	TGCGCCAGCAGCCAAGGGGCGGGGATGTATTTGACCGGGGAGCTGTTTTTT
TRBV24-1	NA	TRBJ2-4	TRBD1	CATSDGQGAGNIQYF	TGTGCCACCAGTGATGGACAGGGCGCGGGGAACATTCAGTACTTC
TRBV29-1	NA	TRBJ2-5	NA	CSAAGTQETQYF	TGCAGCGCCGCCGGGACTCAAGAGACCCAGTACTTC
TRBV3-1/TRBV3-2	NA	TRBJ1-1	NA	CASSPNVDTEAFF	TGTGCCAGCAGCCCTAATGTGGACACTGAAGCTTTCTTT
TRBV9	NA	TRBJ1-2	NA	CASSPYEGEDYGYTF	TGTGCCAGCAGCCCCTATGAGGGTGAGGACTATGGCTACACCTTC
TRBV5-1	NA	TRBJ2-3	TRBD2	CASSFTLAGTDTQYF	TGCGCCAGCAGCTTTACCCTAGCGGGAACAGATACGCAGTATTTT
TRBV18	NA	TRBJ1-6	NA	CASSQPGGRGSSPLHF	TGTGCCAGCTCACAACCGGGTGGTAGGGGCTCATCACCCCTCCACTTT
TRBV5-1	once	TRBJ1-5	NA	CASRTDSNQPQHF	TGCGCCAGCAGGACAGATAGCAATCAGCCCCAGCATTTT
TRBV3-1/TRBV3-2	once	TRBJ2-1	NA	CASSQASLAPYNEQFF	TGTGCCAGCAGCCAAGCTAGCCTAGCGCCTTACAATGAGCAGTTCTTC
TRBV2	NA	TRBJ2-3	TRBD2	CASSHTSGPSTDTQYF	TGTGCCAGCAGTCACACTAGCGGCCCTAGCACAGATACGCAGTATTTT
TRBV5-1	NA	TRBJ1-2	NA	CASSADYGYTF	TGCGCCAGCAGCGCGGACTATGGCTACACCTTC
TRBV5-1	once	TRBJ1-1	NA	CASSLDPFRSTEAFF	TGCGCCAGCAGCTTGGACCCCTTTCGGTCCACTGAAGCTTTCTTT
TRBV2	NA	TRBJ2-7	NA	CASTYQGWAYEQYF	TGTGCCAGCACCTACCAGGGGTGGGCGTACGAGCAGTACTTC
TRBV5-4	NA	TRBJ2-7	TRBD1	CASSLRTGTEEQYF	TGTGCCAGCAGCTTGCGGACAGGGACTGAAGAGCAGTACTTC
TRBV2	NA	TRBJ2-2	TRBD1	CASSWTGDGGELFF	TGTGCCAGCAGTTGGACAGGGGACGGCGGGGAGCTGTTTTTT
TRBV7-7	NA	TRBJ1-4	TRBD1	CASSPGTGGFEKLFF	TGTGCTAGCAGCCCTGGGACAGGGGGCTTTGAAAAACTGTTTTTT
TRBV6-5	NA	TRBJ1-1	NA	CASESLNTEAFF	TGTGCCAGTGAGAGTCTGAACACTGAAGCTTTCTTT
TRBV7-3	NA	TRBJ2-2	TRBD1	CASSTQGASVGELFF	TGTGCCAGCAGCACTCAGGGGGCGTCGGTCGGGGAGCTGTTTTTT
TRBV5-8	NA	TRBJ2-3	NA	CASSLIIGLGVGDTQYF	TGTGCCAGCAGCTTGATAATAGGACTGGGAGTTGGAGATACGCAGTATTTT
TRBV29-1	once	TRBJ1-1	TRBD1	CSGRTGTVNTEAFF	TGCAGCGGGCGGACCGGGACAGTGAACACTGAAGCTTTCTTT
TRBV29-1	NA	TRBJ2-1	NA	CSVSSSYNEQFF	TGCAGCGTTAGTAGCTCCTACAATGAGCAGTTCTTC
TRBV30	NA	TRBJ2-1	NA	CAWSVPGRDNEQFF	TGTGCCTGGAGTGTACCCGGCAGGGACAATGAGCAGTTCTTC
TRBV3-1/TRBV3-2	few	TRBJ2-7	TRBD2	CASSRSGDSYEQYF	TGTGCCAGCAGCCGAAGCGGGGACTCCTACGAGCAGTACTTC
TRBV6-2/TRBV6-3	NA	TRBJ2-5	NA	CASSYSSLGGTQYF	TGTGCCAGCAGTTACTCGAGCCTAGGGGGGACCCAGTACTTC
TRBV2	few	TRBJ1-5	NA	CASSAGFVQPQHF	TGTGCCAGCAGTGCGGGGTTTGTGCAGCCCCAGCATTTT
TRBV7-3	NA	TRBJ2-2	NA	CASSLLGGNTGELFF	TGTGCCAGCAGCTTGTTAGGGGGGAACACCGGGGAGCTGTTTTTT
TRBV7-2	NA	TRBJ2-5	TRBD2	CASAPPPRLAGRETQYF	TGTGCCAGCGCCCCCCCACCTAGACTAGCGGGGAGAGAGACCCAGTACTTC
TRBV28	NA	TRBJ1-2	TRBD1	CASLGQGAPNYGYTF	TGTGCCAGTCTGGGACAGGGGGCTCCTAACTATGGCTACACCTTC
TRBV7-8	NA	TRBJ2-1	NA	CASSSDHRVEQFF	TGTGCCAGCAGCTCGGATCACAGGGTTGAGCAGTTCTTC
TRBV7-2	NA	TRBJ2-1	TRBD2	CASSFALVASGGASLFF	TGTGCCAGCAGCTTCGCTTTGGTGGCTAGCGGGGGGGCCTCACTGTTCTTC
TRBV3-1/TRBV3-2	NA	TRBJ2-2	NA	CASSQDSFGELFF	TGTGCCAGCAGCCAAGACTCCTTCGGGGAGCTGTTTTTT
TRBV9	NA	TRBJ2-5	TRBD2	CASSPGLAETQYF	TGTGCCAGCAGCCCAGGACTAGCGGAGACCCAGTACTTC
TRBV4-3	few	TRBJ2-7	TRBD1	CASSQRPGTGGESYEQYF	TGCGCCAGCAGCCAAAGGCCCGGGACAGGGGGCGAATCCTACGAGCAGTACTTC
TRBV6-6	NA	TRBJ2-7	TRBD2	CASSPSGGARTYEQYF	TGTGCCAGCAGTCCTTCGGGGGGGGCAAGGACCTACGAGCAGTACTTC
TRBV7-2	NA	TRBJ2-7	NA	CASSPPNRLLYEQYF	TGTGCCAGCAGCCCCCCCAACCGACTACTCTACGAGCAGTACTTC
TRBV28	few	TRBJ2-7	TRBD2	CASNLGLADYYEQYF	TGTGCCAGCAATCTGGGGCTAGCGGACTACTACGAGCAGTACTTC
TRBV19	NA	TRBJ1-2	NA	CASSTGERDYGYTF	TGTGCCAGTAGTACAGGGGAGAGGGACTATGGCTACACCTTC
TRBV10-3	few	TRBJ1-1	NA	CAISNLENTEAFF	TGTGCCATCTCGAACTTAGAAAACACTGAAGCTTTCTTT
TRBV2	NA	TRBJ2-7	NA	CASSGEGPGDEQYF	TGTGCCAGCAGTGGTGAAGGTCCCGGGGACGAGCAGTACTTC
TRBV7-2	NA	TRBJ2-5	NA	CASSARETQYF	TGTGCCAGCAGCGCACGGGAGACCCAGTACTTC
TRBV11-2	NA	TRBJ2-1	TRBD2	CASSPGASGGSYNEQFF	TGTGCCAGCAGCCCTGGGGCTAGCGGGGGGTCTTACAATGAGCAGTTCTTC
TRBV7-9	NA	TRBJ2-1	NA	CATSDEEVDEQFF	TGTGCCACCTCGGACGAGGAGGTCGATGAGCAGTTCTTC
TRBV25-1	NA	TRBJ1-1	TRBD1	CASSDPTGSTEAFF	TGTGCCAGCAGTGACCCGACAGGGTCCACTGAAGCTTTCTTT